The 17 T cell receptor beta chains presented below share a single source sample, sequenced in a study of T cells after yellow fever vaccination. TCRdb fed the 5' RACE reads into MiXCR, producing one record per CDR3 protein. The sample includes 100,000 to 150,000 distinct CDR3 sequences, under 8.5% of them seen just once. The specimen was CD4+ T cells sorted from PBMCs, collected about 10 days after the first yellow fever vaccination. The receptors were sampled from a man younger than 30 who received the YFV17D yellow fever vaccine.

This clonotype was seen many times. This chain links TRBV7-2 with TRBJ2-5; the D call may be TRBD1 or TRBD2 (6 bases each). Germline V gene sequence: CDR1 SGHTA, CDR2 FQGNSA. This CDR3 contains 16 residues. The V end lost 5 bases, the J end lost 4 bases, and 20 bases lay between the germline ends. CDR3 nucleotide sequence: TGTGCCAGCAGCCAAGCCCCACAACGGGGGCGAGAGACCCAGTACTTC. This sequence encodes CASSQAPQRGRETQYF.

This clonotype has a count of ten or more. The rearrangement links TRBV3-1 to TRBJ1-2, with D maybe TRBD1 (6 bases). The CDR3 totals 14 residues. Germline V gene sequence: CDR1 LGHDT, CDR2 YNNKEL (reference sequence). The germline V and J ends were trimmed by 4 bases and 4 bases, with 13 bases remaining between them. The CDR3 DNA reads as TGTGCCAGCAGCCCACAGGGTTCCCTCTATGGCTACACCTTC. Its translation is CASSPQGSLYGYTF.

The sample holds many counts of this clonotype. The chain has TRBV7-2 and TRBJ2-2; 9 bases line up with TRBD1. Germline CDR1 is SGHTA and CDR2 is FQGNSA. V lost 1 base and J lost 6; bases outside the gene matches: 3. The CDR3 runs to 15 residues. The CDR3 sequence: CASSLGQGGAGELFF. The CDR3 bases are TGTGCCAGCAGCTTAGGACAGGGGGGCGCCGGGGAGCTGTTTTTT. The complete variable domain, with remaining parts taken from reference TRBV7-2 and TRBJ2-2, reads GAGVSQSPSNKVTEKGKDVELRCDPISGHTALYWYRQSLGQGLEFLIYFQGNSAPDKSGLPSDRFSAERTGGSVSTLTIQRTQQEDSAVYLCASSLGQGGAGELFFGEGSRLTVL.

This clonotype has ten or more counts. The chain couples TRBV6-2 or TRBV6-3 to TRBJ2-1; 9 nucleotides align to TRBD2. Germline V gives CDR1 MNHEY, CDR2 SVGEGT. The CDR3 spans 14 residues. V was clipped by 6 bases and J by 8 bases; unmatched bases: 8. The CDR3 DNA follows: TGTGCCAGCAGACGAGCGGGGGGTAGCCATGAGCAGTTCTTC. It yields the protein CASRRAGGSHEQFF.

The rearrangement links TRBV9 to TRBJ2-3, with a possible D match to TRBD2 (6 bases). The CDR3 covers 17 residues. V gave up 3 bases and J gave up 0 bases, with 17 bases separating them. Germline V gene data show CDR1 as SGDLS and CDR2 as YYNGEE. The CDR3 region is CASSAPSSGTSTDTQYF. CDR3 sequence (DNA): TGTGCCAGCAGCGCGCCTTCCTCTGGGACTAGCACAGATACGCAGTATTTT.

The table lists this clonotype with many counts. The CDR3 DNA is TGTGCCACCCACCCGGAGGGCTCCTCTCCTTACACCTTC. Its protein product is CATHPEGSSPYTF. The chain has TRBV25-1 and TRBJ1-2; D is unclear. The CDR3 is made up of 13 amino acids. Trimming removed 10 bases at V and 11 bases at J, with 23 bases between. CDR1 and CDR2 from the germline V gene are MGHDK and SYGVNS.

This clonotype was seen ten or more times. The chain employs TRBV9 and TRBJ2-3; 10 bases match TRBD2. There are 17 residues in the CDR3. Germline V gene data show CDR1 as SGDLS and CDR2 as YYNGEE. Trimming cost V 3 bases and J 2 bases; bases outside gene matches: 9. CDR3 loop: CASSAASGGTITDTQYF. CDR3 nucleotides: TGTGCCAGCAGCGCAGCTAGCGGGGGTACCATCACAGATACGCAGTATTTT.

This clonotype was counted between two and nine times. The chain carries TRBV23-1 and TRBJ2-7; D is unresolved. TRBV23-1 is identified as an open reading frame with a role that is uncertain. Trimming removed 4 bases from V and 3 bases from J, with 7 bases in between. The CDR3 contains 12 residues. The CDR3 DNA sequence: TGCGCCAGCAGTCCCAGTGGCTACGAGCAGTACGTC. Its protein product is CASSPSGYEQYV.

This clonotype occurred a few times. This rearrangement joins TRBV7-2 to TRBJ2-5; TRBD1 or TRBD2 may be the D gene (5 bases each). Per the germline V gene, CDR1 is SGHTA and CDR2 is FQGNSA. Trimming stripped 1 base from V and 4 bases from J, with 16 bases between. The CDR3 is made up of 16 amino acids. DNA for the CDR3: TGTGCCAGCAGCTTAGGAAGGGACGCGTGGGGAGAGACCCAGTACTTC. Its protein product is CASSLGRDAWGETQYF.

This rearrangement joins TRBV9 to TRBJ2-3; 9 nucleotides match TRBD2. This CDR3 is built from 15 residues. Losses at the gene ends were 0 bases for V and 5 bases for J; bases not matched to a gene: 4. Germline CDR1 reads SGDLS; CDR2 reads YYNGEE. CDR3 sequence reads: CASSVGGLAEDTQYF. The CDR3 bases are TGTGCCAGCAGCGTAGGGGGACTAGCCGAAGATACGCAGTATTTT.

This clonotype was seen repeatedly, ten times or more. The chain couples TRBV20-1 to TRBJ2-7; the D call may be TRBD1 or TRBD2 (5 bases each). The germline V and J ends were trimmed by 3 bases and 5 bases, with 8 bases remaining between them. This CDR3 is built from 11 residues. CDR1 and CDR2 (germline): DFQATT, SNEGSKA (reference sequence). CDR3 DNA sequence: TGCAGTGCTAGTTCGGGGCACGAGCAGTACTTC. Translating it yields CSASSGHEQYF.

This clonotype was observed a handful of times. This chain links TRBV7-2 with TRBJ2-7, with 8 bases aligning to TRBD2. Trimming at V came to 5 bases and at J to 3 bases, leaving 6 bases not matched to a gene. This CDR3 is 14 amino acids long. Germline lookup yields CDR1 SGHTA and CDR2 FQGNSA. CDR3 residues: CASSGRGGHYEQYF. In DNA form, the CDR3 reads TGTGCCAGCAGCGGTCGCGGGGGGCACTACGAGCAGTACTTC.

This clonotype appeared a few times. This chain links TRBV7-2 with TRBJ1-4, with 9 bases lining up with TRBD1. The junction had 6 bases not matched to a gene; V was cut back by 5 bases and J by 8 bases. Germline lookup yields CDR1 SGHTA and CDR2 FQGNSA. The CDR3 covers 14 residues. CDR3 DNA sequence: TGTGCCAGCAGCCGGGACAGGGCGGGGGAAAAACTGTTTTTT. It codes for CASSRDRAGEKLFF.

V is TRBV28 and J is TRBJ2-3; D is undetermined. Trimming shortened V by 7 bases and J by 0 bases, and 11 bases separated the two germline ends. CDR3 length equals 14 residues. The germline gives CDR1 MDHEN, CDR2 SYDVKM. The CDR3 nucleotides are TGTGCCAGCAAACTGCCCACTAGCACAGATACGCAGTATTTT. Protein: CASKLPTSTDTQYF.

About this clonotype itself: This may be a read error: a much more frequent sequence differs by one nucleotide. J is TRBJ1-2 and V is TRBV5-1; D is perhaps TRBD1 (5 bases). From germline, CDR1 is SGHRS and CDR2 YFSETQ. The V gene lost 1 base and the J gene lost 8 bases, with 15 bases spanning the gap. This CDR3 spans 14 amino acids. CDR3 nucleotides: TGCGCCAGCAGCTTGAGGGGACGGGGAAACGGCTACACCTTC. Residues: CASSLRGRGNGYTF. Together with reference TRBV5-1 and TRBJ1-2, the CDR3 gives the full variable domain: KAGVTQTPRYLIKTRGQQVTLSCSPISGHRSVSWYQQTPGQGLQFLFEYFSETQRNKGNFPGRFSGRQFSNSRSEMNVSTLELGDSALYLCASSLRGRGNGYTFGSGTRLTVV.

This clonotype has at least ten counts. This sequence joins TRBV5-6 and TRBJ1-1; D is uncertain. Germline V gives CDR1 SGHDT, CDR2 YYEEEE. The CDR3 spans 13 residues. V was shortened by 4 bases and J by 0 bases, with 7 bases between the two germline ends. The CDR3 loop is CASSPDMNTEAFF. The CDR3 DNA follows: TGTGCCAGCAGCCCTGATATGAACACTGAAGCTTTCTTT. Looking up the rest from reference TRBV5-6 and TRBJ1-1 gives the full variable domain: DAGVTQSPTHLIKTRGQQVTLRCSPKSGHDTVSWYQQALGQGPQFIFQYYEEEERQRGNFPDRFSGHQFPNYSSELNVNALLLGDSALYLCASSPDMNTEAFFGQGTRLTVV.

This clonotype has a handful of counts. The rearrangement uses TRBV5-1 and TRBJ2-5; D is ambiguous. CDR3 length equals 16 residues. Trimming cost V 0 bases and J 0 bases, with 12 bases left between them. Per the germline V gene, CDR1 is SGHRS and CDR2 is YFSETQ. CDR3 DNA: TGCGCCAGCAGCTTGGGGGCCGGCCCGTACCAAGAGACCCAGTACTTC. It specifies CASSLGAGPYQETQYF.